These 18 T cell receptor beta chains share one sample of origin, sequenced in a study of blood T cell repertoires in COVID-19. The protocol was immunoSEQ multiplex PCR, while the TCRdb copy is restricted to in-frame clones and leaves out a portion. The repertoire includes 100,000 to 150,000 clones, about four fifths of them detected once, and over 9.5% sits in the top ten. The sequenced sample consisted of peripheral blood. These receptors were collected from a man aged 55 to 70 with acute or convalescent COVID-19.

V gene TRBV6-1 combines with J gene TRBJ2-5, with unresolved D. Trimming took 3 bases from V and 2 from J, leaving 7 bases between them. CDR1 MNHNS and CDR2 SASEGT come from the germline V gene. This CDR3 has 13 residues. This CDR3 reads CASSEGQQETQYF. The CDR3, as DNA: TGTGCCAGCAGTGAGGGCCAGCAAGAGACCCAGTACTTC.

The gene calls are TRBV7-8 and TRBJ2-7, with D perhaps matching TRBD2 (7 bases). The CDR3 sequence is 14 residues long. The germline gives CDR1 SGHVS, CDR2 FQNEAQ. The V end lost 4 bases, the J end lost 3 bases, and 13 bases lay between the germline ends. CDR3 in amino acids: CASSYREGSYEQYF. The CDR3 bases are TGTGCCAGCAGCTACAGGGAGGGAAGCTACGAGCAGTACTTC.

The genes are TRBV24-1 and TRBJ2-5, with TRBD2 matching over 8 bases. This CDR3 has 14 residues. Germline values: CDR1 KGHDR, CDR2 SFDVKD. J gave up 5 bases and V 6 bases, and 7 bases lay outside the gene matches. CDR3 bases: TGTGCCACCAGTACCGGGAGGGCCGTGGAGACCCAGTACTTC. It encodes CATSTGRAVETQYF.

The chain uses TRBV28 and TRBJ1-5, with D unresolved. V lost 7 bases and J 4 bases, leaving 8 bases between the germline ends. Germline CDR1 is MDHEN and CDR2 is SYDVKM. The CDR3 runs to 12 residues. The CDR3 DNA sequence: TGTGCCAGCAACACAATAAATCAGCCCCAGCATTTT. It encodes CASNTINQPQHF.

The chain uses TRBV24-1 and TRBJ2-5; 9 nucleotides agree with TRBD1. CDR3 size: 15 residues. The J segment lost 5 bases and the V segment lost 4 bases, leaving 7 bases of the junction unmatched. From germline, CDR1 is KGHDR and CDR2 SFDVKD. CDR3 in amino acids: CATSDPNRGQETQYF. The CDR3 DNA reads as TGTGCCACCAGTGACCCAAACAGGGGGCAGGAGACCCAGTACTTC.

The chain carries TRBV6-1 and TRBJ2-1; D not resolved. V gave up 1 base and J gave up 9 bases, with 16 bases separating them. Germline values: CDR1 MNHNS, CDR2 SASEGT. The CDR3 spans 15 residues. The CDR3 nucleotides read TGTGCCAGCAGTGAAGTTGCGCCCGAAACGAGTGAGCAGTTCTTC. It translates to CASSEVAPETSEQFF.

This clone was counted a few times. The chain links TRBV5-1 to TRBJ2-2; 10 nucleotides line up with TRBD1. This CDR3 spans 18 amino acids. V dropped 6 bases and J dropped 3; count of bases not matched to a gene: 14. Germline V gene data show CDR1 as SGHRS and CDR2 as YFSETQ. CDR3 in DNA: TGCGCCAGCACCCCTATTAAGTCGGACAGGGGGTACACCGGGGAGCTGTTTTTT. Protein product: CASTPIKSDRGYTGELFF.

This clone was detected a few times. The chain employs TRBV11-1 and TRBJ1-4; TRBD1 matches at 9 bases. The V segment lost 5 bases and the J segment 8 bases; nucleotides outside the gene matches: 6. Germline CDR1 SGHAT, CDR2 FQDESV (reference sequence). The CDR3 runs 14 residues. CDR3 sequence (DNA): TGTGCCAGCAGCCGGACAGGGGAGGACGAAAAACTGTTTTTT. Its translation: CASSRTGEDEKLFF.

The chain carries TRBV7-9 and TRBJ2-1, with D perhaps TRBD1 (5 bases). The length of the CDR3 is 15 residues. CDR1 and CDR2 (germline): SEHNR, FQNEAQ (reference sequence). V dropped 2 bases and J dropped 3 bases, with 11 bases sitting between them. For the CDR3, the DNA is TGTGCCAGCAGCTTACGTCCGGACATCTACAATGAGCAGTTCTTC. Translating gives CASSLRPDIYNEQFF.

This chain joins TRBV5-1 and TRBJ2-1; tentative D call: TRBD2 (6 bases). Germline loops: CDR1 SGHRS, CDR2 YFSETQ. CDR3 length equals 16 residues. Trimming stripped 0 bases from V and 7 bases from J, with 17 bases between. CDR3 amino acids: CASSLGGLPGRNEQFF. CDR3 bases: TGCGCCAGCAGCTTGGGAGGTCTACCTGGGAGGAATGAGCAGTTCTTC.

The chain employs TRBV28 and TRBJ1-2, with no clear D. Germline lookup yields CDR1 MDHEN and CDR2 SYDVKM. The V end lost 6 bases, the J end lost 0 bases, and 11 bases lay between the germline ends. The CDR3 has 14 amino acids. The CDR3 sequence is CASSLNTPNYGYTF. Here the CDR3 DNA reads TGTGCCAGCAGCCTTAACACCCCTAACTATGGCTACACCTTC.

The count of this clone is one. The chain joins TRBV18 to TRBJ1-1, with D unresolved. Germline V lookup: CDR1 KGHSH, CDR2 LQKENI. V gave up 3 bases and J gave up 5 bases, with 10 bases separating them. The CDR3 runs 13 residues. CDR3 nucleotide sequence: TGTGCCAGCTCACCGAGCGGGAAAACTGAAGCTTTCTTT. This codes for CASSPSGKTEAFF.

The rearrangement uses TRBV5-5 and TRBJ2-3; D remains unclear. The CDR3 is 12 amino acids. Trimming removed 4 bases at V and 2 bases at J, with 5 bases between. The germline CDR1 and CDR2 sequences are SGHKS and YYEKEE (reference sequence). CDR3 nucleotides: TGTGCCAGCAGCCACAACACAGATACGCAGTATTTT. This translates into CASSHNTDTQYF.

This chain uses TRBV5-1 with TRBJ1-2, with D tentatively TRBD1 (5 bases). CDR1 is SGHRS, CDR2 YFSETQ, per germline. This CDR3 spans 15 amino acids. Trimming cost V 0 bases and J 1 base, with 10 bases left between them. CDR3 sequence reads: CASSLGGRSNYGYTF. The CDR3 DNA follows: TGCGCCAGCAGCTTGGGGGGCAGGAGTAACTATGGCTACACCTTC.

This chain joins TRBV7-3 and TRBJ1-2; 8 bases are shared with TRBD1. V lost 5 bases, J lost 8 bases, and 7 bases stayed unmatched. This CDR3 has 13 residues. Germline CDR1 and CDR2: SGHTA and FQGTGA. The CDR3 DNA sequence: TGTGCCAGCAGCCTGGACAGGGCAAGGGGCTACACCTTC. Translated, it gives CASSLDRARGYTF.

The chain joins TRBV19 to TRBJ1-4; D not resolved. CDR1 and CDR2 from the germline V gene are LNHDA and SQIVND (reference sequence). This CDR3 has 13 residues. V was pared by 8 bases and J by 7 bases, with 14 bases between. This CDR3 reads CASQPLGGEKLFF. DNA of the CDR3: TGTGCCAGTCAGCCCCTCGGCGGTGAAAAACTGTTTTTT. The full variable domain, rest sourced from reference TRBV19 and TRBJ1-4, is DGGITQSPKYLFRKEGQNVTLSCEQNLNHDAMYWYRQDPGQGLRLIYYSQIVNDFQKGDIAEGYSVSREKKESFPLTVTSAQKNPTAFYLCASQPLGGEKLFFGSGTQLSVL.

The chain combines TRBV7-9 with TRBJ2-7, with D maybe TRBD1 (5 bases). Per the germline V gene, CDR1 is SEHNR and CDR2 is FQNEAQ (reference sequence). This CDR3 contains 15 residues. The V and J ends lost 4 bases and 5 bases respectively, with 18 bases between them. CDR3 loop: CASSSPARAIHEQYF. CDR3 bases: TGTGCCAGCAGCTCACCTGCCAGGGCCATCCACGAGCAGTACTTC.

The chain couples TRBV5-4 to TRBJ1-1, with D maybe TRBD1 (6 bases). CDR3 length: 12 amino acids. CDR1 is SGHNT and CDR2 is YYREEE in the germline V gene (reference sequence). Trimming removed 4 bases from V and 5 bases from J, with 9 bases in between. The CDR3 coding sequence is TGTGCCAGCAGCCGTACAGGGACTGAAGCTTTCTTT. The encoded protein is CASSRTGTEAFF.